These 12 T cell receptor beta chains came from one sample sequenced in a study of cytomegalovirus exposure and HLA in healthy donors. Primers: 60 Vbeta forward and 13 Jbeta reverse. This table comes from immunoSEQ multiplex PCR, and its TCRdb copy is limited to in-frame clones, with some not included. The data contain some 150,000 clones, about three quarters of them seen just once; the ten biggest clones take up under 2%. Sequenced sample: PBMCs. Source of these receptors: a female donor in good health and CMV-seronegative.

The rearrangement joins TRBV11-2 to TRBJ2-1; possibly TRBD2 for D (6 bases). The CDR3 has 16 residues. Germline assignment: CDR1 SGHAT and CDR2 FQNNGV. Trimming left V 2 bases short and J 4 bases short, with 15 bases between. In nucleotides, the CDR3 is TGTGCCAGCAGCTTAAGGGCCGGGACTCCATACAATGAGCAGTTCTTC. It translates to CASSLRAGTPYNEQFF.

The chain combines TRBV15 with TRBJ2-2; no reliable D call. There are 14 residues in the CDR3. CDR1 is LNHNV and CDR2 is YYDKDF in the germline V gene (reference sequence). V gave up 0 bases and J gave up 6 bases, with 8 bases separating them. The CDR3 sequence is CATSRDLVAGELFF. The CDR3 DNA is TGTGCCACCAGCAGAGATCTCGTAGCCGGGGAGCTGTTTTTT. Full variable domain (missing parts from reference TRBV15 and TRBJ2-2): DAMVIQNPRYQVTQFGKPVTLSCSQTLNHNVMYWYQQKSSQAPKLLFHYYDKDFNNEADTPDNFQSRRPNTSFCFLDIRSPGLGDTAMYLCATSRDLVAGELFFGEGSRLTVL.

V usage is TRBV6-6 and J usage is TRBJ1-5; 11 nucleotides agree with TRBD1. Losses at the gene ends were 7 bases for V and 6 bases for J; bases not matched to a gene: 8. Germline values: CDR1 MNHNY, CDR2 SVGAGI (reference sequence). The CDR3 consists of 15 residues. DNA of the CDR3: TGTGCCAGCATCTTGGACAGGGGGCTCGGTCAGCCCCAGCATTTT. It translates to CASILDRGLGQPQHF.

This clone was picked up one time. The chain has TRBV2 and TRBJ1-5; D remains ambiguous. CDR3 length: 15 residues. Germline CDR1 and CDR2: SNHLY and FYNNEI. V lost 0 bases to trimming and J lost 3 bases, with 9 bases between them. CDR3 loop: CASSEAGGFNQPQHF. The CDR3 DNA reads TGTGCCAGCAGTGAAGCAGGCGGGTTCAATCAGCCCCAGCATTTT.

This clone was observed a handful of times. The chain recombines TRBV7-6 with TRBJ2-7; 8 bases line up with TRBD1. This CDR3 has 15 residues. Germline lookup yields CDR1 SGHVS and CDR2 FNYEAQ. The V and J ends lost 3 bases and 2 bases, in that order; junction bases with no gene match: 6. As DNA, the CDR3 is TGTGCCAGCAGCTTTGGACAGGGTGAGGCCTACGAGCAGTACTTC. As protein: CASSFGQGEAYEQYF.

The sample holds one count of this clone. An end of the junction does not agree with germline; a read error may underlie this. The V call is TRBV7-7, the J call TRBJ2-1; D may be TRBD1 (6 bases). Germline assignment: CDR1 SSHAT and CDR2 FNYEAQ (reference sequence). The CDR3 has 15 amino acids. In nucleotides, the CDR3 is TGTGCTAGCAGCCCCAGGGGAAGCTCCTACAATGAGCAGTTCTTC. This sequence encodes CASSPRGSSYNEQFF.

The V gene is TRBV30, the J gene TRBJ1-2; D gene ambiguous. This CDR3 contains 11 residues. Trimming removed 5 bases from V and 2 bases from J, with 6 bases in between. The germline CDR1 and CDR2 sequences are GTSNPN and SVGIG (reference sequence). This CDR3 reads CAWGPNYGYTF. In nucleotides, the CDR3 is TGTGCCTGGGGGCCCAACTATGGCTACACCTTC.

The rearrangement uses TRBV7-9 and TRBJ1-2; TRBD1 aligns across 9 bases. V was clipped by 6 bases and J by 7 bases; unmatched bases: 9. This CDR3 comprises 14 residues. CDR1 and CDR2 (germline): SEHNR, FQNEAQ (reference sequence). CDR3 nucleotide sequence: TGTGCCAGCAGTCGACAGGGGGATTTGCGTGGCTACACCTTC. Protein sequence: CASSRQGDLRGYTF. Together with reference TRBV7-9 and TRBJ1-2, the CDR3 gives the full variable domain: DTGVSQNPRHKITKRGQNVTFRCDPISEHNRLYWYRQTLGQGPEFLTYFQNEAQLEKSRLLSDRFSAERPKGSFSTLEIQRTEQGDSAMYLCASSRQGDLRGYTFGSGTRLTVV.

Note on this clone: Mismatch with germline at one junction end may stem from a read error. The rearrangement joins TRBV15 to TRBJ2-2; 11 bases are a match to TRBD2. The CDR3 contains 14 residues. Germline CDR1 reads LNHNV; CDR2 reads YYDKDF (reference sequence). CDR3 sequence: CATTRLAGIGELFF. The CDR3, as DNA: TGTGCCACCACCAGACTAGCGGGGATCGGGGAGCTGTTTTTT.

J is TRBJ2-7 and V is TRBV5-1, with 12 nucleotides matching TRBD1. The CDR3 spans 16 residues. Looked up from germline, CDR1 is SGHRS and CDR2 is YFSETQ. J lost 0 bases, V lost 1 base, and 2 bases had no gene match. The CDR3: CASSLLGQGASYEQYF. The CDR3 nucleotides read TGCGCCAGCAGCTTGTTGGGACAGGGGGCCTCCTACGAGCAGTACTTC.

This clone was detected ten times or more. This chain joins TRBV19 and TRBJ2-7, with TRBD1 matching 7 bases. CDR3 length equals 15 residues. From germline, CDR1 is LNHDA and CDR2 SQIVND (reference sequence). V gave up 7 bases and J gave up 4 bases; unmatched junction bases: 13. CDR3 nucleotide sequence: TGTGCCAGTAAGGAGGCGTGGGGACAGTTTTACGAGCAGTACTTC. It codes for CASKEAWGQFYEQYF.

The V gene is TRBV6-1, the J gene TRBJ1-1, with D possibly TRBD1 on 5 matching bases. The CDR3 runs 13 residues. Trimming shortened V by 0 bases and J by 8 bases, and 10 bases separated the two germline ends. The germline V gene encodes CDR1 MNHNS and CDR2 SASEGT. Here the CDR3 reads CASSEAQGTEAFF. CDR3 sequence (DNA): TGTGCCAGCAGTGAAGCTCAGGGTACCGAAGCTTTCTTT.